This T cell receptor (beta chain) emerged from a study of preoperative IRX-2 immunotherapy in early breast cancer. The treatment here: preoperative locoregional IRX-2 cytokine immunotherapy. Patients received preoperative, locoregional IRX-2 cytokine immunotherapy in a phase Ib study. Method: immunoSEQ multiplex PCR; TCRdb's copy keeps in-frame clones and lacks some. The top ten clones hold around 1.6% of a sample with 40,000 or so clones, 85% to 95% of them seen once. This clone was picked up one time. Germline CDR1 MDHEN, CDR2 SYDVKM. The V and J ends lost 6 bases and 2 bases respectively, with 3 bases between them. The CDR3 is 11 residues long.

The clonotype was recovered from a human donor with breast cancer. This chain joins TRBV28 and TRBJ2-3; D unresolved. This specimen was tumor tissue, taken after IRX-2 immunotherapy. CDR3 amino acids: CASSTTDTQYF. The CDR3 coding sequence is TGTGCCAGCAGCACCACAGATACGCAGTATTTT. Complete variable domain (other parts from reference TRBV28 and TRBJ2-3): DVKVTQSSRYLVKRTGEKVFLECVQDMDHENMFWYRQDPGLGLRLIYFSYDVKMKEKGDIPEGYSVSREKKERFSLILESASTNQTSMYLCASSTTDTQYFGPGTRLTVL.